The present T cell receptor (beta chain) was sequenced within a study of blood T cell repertoires in COVID-19. Study as a whole: The United States, Italy and Spain supplied acute and convalescent COVID-19 samples. PBMCs, B-cell-depleted T cells, or T cells were the source of the cDNA or gDNA that made up the material.

One Seattle source followed patients from active infection through their disease course. Original processing notes: Nucleated cell counts were estimated from reference gene primer amplification. Profiled with immunoSEQ multiplex PCR; TCRdb holds only in-frame clones, not every one. The D gene and trimming were derived from the DNA, and the V and J assignments and clone size from that table. The sample carries some 25,000 clones, 75% to 85% recorded once. This receptor was obtained from a woman aged 70-85 years with COVID-19, enrolled during active disease. Input material: peripheral blood.

As DNA, the CDR3 is TGTGCCAGCAGCCGGACAGGGTACGAGCAGTACTTC. It specifies CASSRTGYEQYF. The V call is TRBV2, the J call TRBJ2-7; 8 bases are shared with TRBD1. The CDR3 extends over 12 amino acids. The V segment lost 6 bases and the J segment 4 bases; nucleotides outside the gene matches: 2. The germline V gene encodes CDR1 SNHLY and CDR2 FYNNEI. The full variable domain, with the rest looked up from reference TRBV2 and TRBJ2-7, is EPEVTQTPSHQVTQMGQEVILRCVPISNHLYFYWYRQILGQKVEFLVSFYNNEISEKSEIFDDQFSVERPDGSNFTLKIRSTKLEDSAMYFCASSRTGYEQYFGPGTRLTVT.